A selection of T cell receptor beta chains follows, all from one sample in a study of vaccination and CD4 T cells after COVID-19. TCRdb reprocessed the PCR reads via MiXCR and lists one record per CDR3 protein. The table lists 25,000 to 30,000 distinct CDR3 sequences, roughly a third of them singletons, with about 3.4% in the top ten. These receptors are not linked to any known antigen. The specimen comprised CD4+ T cells from blood, cultured in vitro, sampled about 7 months after SARS-CoV-2 vaccination. The origin of the receptors is a human donor who had recovered from COVID-19. CDR3s include the opening cysteine and the closing phenylalanine or tryptophan. The D gene is left open where the match is weak. Not all rows give a size; the values are once, few, many and, for expanded clones, a class.

D gene	V gene	clone size	J gene	CDR3 DNA	CDR3 protein
TRBD2	TRBV19	NA	TRBJ2-1	TGTGCCAGTATTCCGAGGAGAGGATCCGGGGTAGCGGGAGGGCAGGCTGAGCAGTTCTTC	CASIPRRGSGVAGGQAEQFF
NA	TRBV7-2	few	TRBJ1-6	TGTGCCAGCAGGCCTTGGGTAGATAATTCACCCCTCCACTTT	CASRPWVDNSPLHF
NA	TRBV20-1	NA	TRBJ2-7	TGCAGTGCGGAAGAGGTGGAGTACGAGCAGTACTTC	CSAEEVEYEQYF
TRBD1	TRBV28	once	TRBJ2-2	TGTGCCAGCAGTTCATCGGGACAGGGGAACACCGGGGAGCTGTTTTTT	CASSSSGQGNTGELFF
NA	TRBV20-1	NA	TRBJ2-2	TGCAGTGCTAGAGATTTTAGGGTGAACACCGGGGAGCTGTTTTTT	CSARDFRVNTGELFF
TRBD1	TRBV29-1	NA	TRBJ1-1	TGCAGCGGAGAACACAGGGGGCGGTCTGAAGCTTTCTTT	CSGEHRGRSEAFF
NA	TRBV7-9	NA	TRBJ2-5	TGTGCCAGCAGCTTAGAACGTGACTACAAGGGTAAGAAGACCCAGTACTTC	CASSLERDYKGKKTQYF
NA	TRBV5-1	NA	TRBJ1-1	TGCGCCAGCAGCTTGCTTCAGGGACCGAACACTGAAGCTTTCTTT	CASSLLQGPNTEAFF
NA	TRBV7-2	NA	TRBJ2-4	TGTGCCAGCAGCGGGCCCAAAGCTAGCATTCAGTACTTC	CASSGPKASIQYF
NA	TRBV18	NA	TRBJ1-2	TGTGCCAGCTCACCAACGGCCACTTATGGCTACACCTTC	CASSPTATYGYTF
NA	TRBV6-1	NA	TRBJ2-2	TGTGCCAGCAGCCTAGATTGGGCGGCTCAGAACACCGGGGAGCTGTTTTTT	CASSLDWAAQNTGELFF
TRBD1	TRBV28	once	TRBJ1-3	TGTGCCAGCAGTCCTTGGACAGGGCGAAACACCATATATTTT	CASSPWTGRNTIYF
NA	TRBV7-9	few	TRBJ1-6	TGTGCCAGCAGCCAAGCAAGGGACATTTCACCCCTCCACTTT	CASSQARDISPLHF
TRBD1	TRBV7-3	few	TRBJ1-2	TGTGCCAGCAGCTCAGGGGGCCGGCATGGCTACACCTTC	CASSSGGRHGYTF
NA	TRBV28	NA	TRBJ2-5	TGTGCCAGCAGTTTATCTAGGGCCCAAGAGACCCAGTACTTC	CASSLSRAQETQYF
NA	TRBV7-9	few	TRBJ2-7	TGTGCCAGCAGCTTAATTTCGGAGCAGTACTTC	CASSLISEQYF
NA	TRBV20-1	few	TRBJ2-3	TGCAGTGCTAGAAGACAGACCCATGATACGCAGTATTTT	CSARRQTHDTQYF
NA	TRBV6-1	NA	TRBJ2-7	TGTGCCAGCAGTGAAGAAGGGACGTCACCCTACGAGCAGTACTTC	CASSEEGTSPYEQYF
TRBD1	TRBV19	NA	TRBJ1-6	TGTGCCAGTAGTATGGCCCGCGACAGGGTAAGGTACTATAATTCACCCCTCCACTTT	CASSMARDRVRYYNSPLHF
NA	TRBV5-8	NA	TRBJ2-2	TGTGCCAGCAGCACATTCTCCGGGGAGCTGTTTTTT	CASSTFSGELFF
NA	TRBV20-1	NA	TRBJ2-2	TGCAGTGCGAATTTACGGGGGAACACCGGGGAGCTGTTTTTT	CSANLRGNTGELFF
NA	TRBV20-1	NA	TRBJ2-3	TGCAGTGCTAGTTCACAGACCCTATTACAAGATACGCAGTATTTT	CSASSQTLLQDTQYF